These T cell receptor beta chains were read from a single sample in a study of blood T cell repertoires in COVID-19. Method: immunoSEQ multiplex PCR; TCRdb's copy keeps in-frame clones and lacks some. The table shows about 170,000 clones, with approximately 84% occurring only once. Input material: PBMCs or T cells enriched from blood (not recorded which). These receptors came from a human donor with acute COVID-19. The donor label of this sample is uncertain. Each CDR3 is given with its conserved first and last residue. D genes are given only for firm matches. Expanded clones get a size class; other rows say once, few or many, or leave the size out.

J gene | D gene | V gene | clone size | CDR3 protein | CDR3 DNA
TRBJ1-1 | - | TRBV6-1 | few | CASSEAGSTEAFF | TGTGCCAGCAGTGAAGCGGGGAGCACTGAAGCTTTCTTT
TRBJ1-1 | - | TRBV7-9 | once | CASSSNRVRGEAFF | TGTGCCAGCAGCTCCAACAGGGTAAGGGGTGAAGCTTTCTTT
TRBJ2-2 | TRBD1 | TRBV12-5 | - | CASGSGQGAAGELFF | TGTGCTAGTGGTTCAGGACAGGGGGCGGCCGGGGAGCTGTTTTTT
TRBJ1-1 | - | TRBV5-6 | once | CASSLHGMATGSPEAFF | TGTGCCAGCAGCTTGCATGGTATGGCAACAGGGTCCCCTGAAGCTTTCTTT
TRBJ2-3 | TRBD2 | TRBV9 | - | CASSVSGGETDTQYF | TGTGCCAGCAGCGTGAGCGGGGGAGAGACAGATACGCAGTATTTT
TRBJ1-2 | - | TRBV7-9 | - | CASSLVPRETYGYTF | TGTGCCAGCAGCCTAGTTCCGAGGGAGACCTATGGCTACACCTTC
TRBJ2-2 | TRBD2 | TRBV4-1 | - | CASSQYGPLLAGGSGELFF | TGCGCCAGCAGCCAATATGGTCCCTTGCTAGCGGGGGGGTCCGGGGAGCTGTTTTTT
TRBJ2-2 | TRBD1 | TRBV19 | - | CASSIIQGGTGELFF | TGTGCCAGTAGTATTATACAGGGGGGAACCGGGGAGCTGTTTTTT
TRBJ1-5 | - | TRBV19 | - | CASSIGRGGFGNQPQHF | TGTGCCAGTAGTATTGGTCGGGGGGGGTTCGGCAATCAGCCCCAGCATTTT
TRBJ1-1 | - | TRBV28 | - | CASTTRWYRTSRNTEAFF | TGTGCCAGCACCACTCGGTGGTACAGGACATCCCGAAACACTGAAGCTTTCTTT
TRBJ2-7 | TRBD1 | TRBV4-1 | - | CASSLTTGSYEQYF | TGCGCCAGCAGCCTGACGACAGGGTCCTACGAGCAGTACTTC
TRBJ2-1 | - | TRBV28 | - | CASIRWGPYNEQFF | TGTGCCAGCATTCGTTGGGGGCCCTACAATGAGCAGTTCTTC
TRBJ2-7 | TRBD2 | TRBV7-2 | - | CASSSSGDEQYF | TGTGCCAGCAGCTCAAGCGGGGACGAGCAGTACTTC
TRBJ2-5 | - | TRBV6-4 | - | CASSDSRLLKGETQYF | TGTGCCAGCAGTGACTCGAGGTTGCTGAAAGGAGAGACCCAGTACTTC
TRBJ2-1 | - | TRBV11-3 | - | CASSLTSNNEQFF | TGTGCCAGCAGCTTGACTAGTAACAATGAGCAGTTCTTC
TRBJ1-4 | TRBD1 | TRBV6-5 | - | CASTLRQGDEKLFF | TGTGCCAGCACCCTAAGACAGGGGGATGAAAAACTGTTTTTT
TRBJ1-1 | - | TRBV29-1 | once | CSAGTTFRNTEAFF | TGCAGCGCCGGGACAACATTTCGGAACACTGAAGCTTTCTTT
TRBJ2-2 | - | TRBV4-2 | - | CASSQLWGDGELFF | TGTGCCAGCAGCCAATTGTGGGGGGACGGGGAGCTGTTTTTT
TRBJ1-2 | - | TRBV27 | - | CASSRARGNYGYTF | TGTGCCAGCAGCCGAGCCCGCGGGAACTATGGCTACACCTTC
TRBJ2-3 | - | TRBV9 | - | CASSVGMGGATDTQYF | TGTGCCAGCAGCGTAGGAATGGGGGGTGCTACAGATACGCAGTATTTT
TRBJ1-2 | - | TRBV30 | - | CAWRRLTADGYTF | TGTGCCTGGAGACGCCTGACAGCAGATGGCTACACCTTC
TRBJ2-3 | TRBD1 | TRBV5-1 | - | CASSLEGQPKGDTQYF | TGCGCCAGCAGCTTGGAGGGACAGCCGAAAGGGGATACGCAGTATTTT
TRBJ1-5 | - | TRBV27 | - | CASSSQGWWQPQHF | TGTGCCAGCAGTTCACAGGGTTGGTGGCAGCCCCAGCATTTT
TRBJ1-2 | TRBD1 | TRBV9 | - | CASSAQPGQATNGYTF | TGTGCCAGCAGCGCGCAGCCGGGACAGGCTACCAATGGCTACACCTTC
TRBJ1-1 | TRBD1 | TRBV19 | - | CARTTGGTEAFF | TGTGCCAGAACGACAGGGGGCACTGAAGCTTTCTTT
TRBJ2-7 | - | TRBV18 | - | CASSPDWGDEQYF | TGTGCCAGCTCACCTGATTGGGGCGACGAGCAGTACTTC
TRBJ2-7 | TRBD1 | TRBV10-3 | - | CAIRRGTGVNEQYF | TGTGCCATCAGGAGAGGGACAGGGGTCAACGAGCAGTACTTC
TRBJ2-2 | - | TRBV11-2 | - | CASSPVSGKGGELFF | TGTGCCAGCAGCCCTGTCTCGGGGAAGGGCGGGGAGCTGTTTTTT
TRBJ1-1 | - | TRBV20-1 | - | CSARLTGKAFF | TGCAGTGCTAGATTGACAGGCAAAGCTTTCTTT
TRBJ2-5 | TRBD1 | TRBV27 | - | CASSSALSPGQRIEETQYF | TGTGCCAGCAGTTCGGCACTCTCCCCGGGACAGAGGATAGAGGAGACCCAGTACTTC
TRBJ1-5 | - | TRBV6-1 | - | CASSEGQGQPQHF | TGTGCCAGCAGTGAAGGACAAGGTCAGCCCCAGCATTTT
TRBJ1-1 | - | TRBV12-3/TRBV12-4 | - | CASSLTGPEAFF | TGTGCCAGCAGCCTCACAGGGCCCGAAGCTTTCTTT
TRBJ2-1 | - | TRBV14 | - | CASSPWRGFKGSAYNEQFF | TGTGCCAGCAGCCCTTGGCGGGGATTCAAAGGAAGCGCCTACAATGAGCAGTTCTTC
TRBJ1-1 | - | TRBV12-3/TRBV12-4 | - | CASSLTVITEAFF | TGTGCCAGCAGCCTCACAGTCATTACTGAAGCTTTCTTT
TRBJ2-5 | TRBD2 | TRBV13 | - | CASSPPRLAGGPETQYF | TGTGCCAGCAGCCCCCCCCGCCTAGCGGGGGGCCCAGAGACCCAGTACTTC
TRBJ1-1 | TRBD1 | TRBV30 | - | CAWSAGTGAGEAFF | TGTGCCTGGAGTGCCGGGACAGGGGCTGGTGAAGCTTTCTTT
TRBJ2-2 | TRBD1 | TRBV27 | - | CASSLPDRGRRTGELFF | TGTGCCAGCAGTTTGCCGGACAGGGGGCGCAGAACCGGGGAGCTGTTTTTT
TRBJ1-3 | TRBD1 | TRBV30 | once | CAVDRGSGNTIYF | TGTGCCGTGGACAGGGGGTCTGGAAACACCATATATTTT
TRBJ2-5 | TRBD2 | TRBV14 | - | CASSPGIAGIQETQYF | TGTGCCAGCAGCCCCGGGATAGCGGGGATCCAAGAGACCCAGTACTTC
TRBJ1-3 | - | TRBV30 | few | CAWTGAGNTIYF | TGTGCCTGGACGGGGGCTGGAAACACCATATATTTT